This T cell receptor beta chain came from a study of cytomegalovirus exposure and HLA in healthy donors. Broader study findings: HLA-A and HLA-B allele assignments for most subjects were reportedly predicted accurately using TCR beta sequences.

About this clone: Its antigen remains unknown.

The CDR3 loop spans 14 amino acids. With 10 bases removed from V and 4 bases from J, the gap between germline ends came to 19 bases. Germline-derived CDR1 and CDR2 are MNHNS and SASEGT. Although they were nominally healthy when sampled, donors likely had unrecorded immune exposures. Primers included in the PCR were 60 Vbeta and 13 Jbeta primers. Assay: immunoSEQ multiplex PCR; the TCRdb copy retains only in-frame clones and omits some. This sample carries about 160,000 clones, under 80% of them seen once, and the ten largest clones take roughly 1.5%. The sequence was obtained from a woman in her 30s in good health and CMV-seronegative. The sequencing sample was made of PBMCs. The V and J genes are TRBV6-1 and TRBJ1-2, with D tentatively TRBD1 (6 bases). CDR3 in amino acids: CANRDGGRGYGYTF. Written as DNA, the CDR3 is TGTGCCAATAGAGATGGGGGCAGGGGCTATGGCTACACCTTC.